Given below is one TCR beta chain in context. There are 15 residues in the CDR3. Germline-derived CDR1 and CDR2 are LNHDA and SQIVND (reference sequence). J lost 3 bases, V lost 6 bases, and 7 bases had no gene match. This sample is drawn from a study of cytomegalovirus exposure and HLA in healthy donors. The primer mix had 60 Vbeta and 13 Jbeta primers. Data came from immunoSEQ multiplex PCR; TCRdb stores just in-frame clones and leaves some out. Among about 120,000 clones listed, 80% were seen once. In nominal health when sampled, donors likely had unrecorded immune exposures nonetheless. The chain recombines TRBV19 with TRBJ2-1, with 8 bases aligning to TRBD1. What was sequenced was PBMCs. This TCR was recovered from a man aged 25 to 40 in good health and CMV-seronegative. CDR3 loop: CASSLDRAFYNEQFF. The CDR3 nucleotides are TGTGCCAGTAGCCTGGACAGGGCGTTCTACAATGAGCAGTTCTTC.